This TCR beta chain was documented in a study of cytomegalovirus exposure and HLA in healthy donors. The study's findings and limits: Later on, an analysis found that several of the most significant clusters appeared to be linked to common viral pathogens, which included parvovirus B19. TCR beta sequences numbering 15,000 to 20,000 were associated with HLA alleles at 0.05 false discovery rate in a later analysis.

The CDR3 contains 14 residues. V gave up 1 base and J gave up 5 bases; unmatched junction bases: 2. The V gene's germline CDR1 is SGHRS and CDR2 YFSETQ. This clone has a single count. Its antigen is as yet unknown. Other DNA sequences in this specimen translate into the identical CDR3. PCR employed 60 Vbeta and 13 Jbeta primers. Profiling relied on immunoSEQ multiplex PCR, and the TCRdb table lists in-frame clones only, not all of them. The sample holds 100,000 to 150,000 clones; 77% are singletons and the top ten take about 4.3%. This chain joins TRBV5-1 and TRBJ2-7; 11 bases fit TRBD1. Input material: PBMCs. The TCR originated in a male donor in good health and CMV-seropositive. The CDR3 loop reads CASSLWTGGDEQYF. Written as DNA, the CDR3 is TGCGCCAGCAGCTTGTGGACAGGGGGCGACGAGCAGTACTTC.